A selection of T cell receptor beta chains follows, all from one sample in a study of CXCR3-negative and CXCR3-positive naive CD8 T cells. TCRdb reprocessed the 5' RACE reads and stores each CDR3 protein as one record, lacking DNA. Its clone listing holds roughly 40,000 distinct CDR3 sequences. Material: memory CD8+ T cells from blood. The receptors were sampled from a human donor in good health. Some clones in this sample may be carry-over from other donors' samples. Both conserved end residues are part of each CDR3. Fields, in order: clone size, J gene, V gene, CDR3 protein. Some rows have no size entry. The others give once, few or many, or a class for an expanded clone.

. TRBJ2-3 TRBV7-3 CASSLTAGGTDTQYF
. TRBJ1-1 TRBV7-2 CASSYMNTEAFF
. TRBJ1-2 TRBV28 CASTFGRGSSTGGYTF
. TRBJ2-6 TRBV6-5 CASESSSVSGANVLTF
. TRBJ2-7 TRBV29-1 CSVDRDHEQYF
. TRBJ2-1 TRBV15 CATSRNRDSYNEQFF
. TRBJ2-1 TRBV5-1 CASSLGGGEQFF
. TRBJ2-1 TRBV4-1 CASSPREEEQFF
. TRBJ1-2 TRBV29-1 CSVQTPRPGYGYTF
. TRBJ2-7 TRBV6-4 CASRPRGPGQQHTNYEQYF
. TRBJ2-1 TRBV15 CATSRLTSGGADEQFF
. TRBJ1-2 TRBV29-1 CSVDQGGDRYGYTF
. TRBJ2-7 TRBV7-2 CASSLAALEYEQYF
. TRBJ2-3 TRBV6-5 CASTTGGDNTDTQYF
. TRBJ1-1 TRBV28 CASSFPTSGGGMNTEAFF
. TRBJ2-7 TRBV25-1 CASSEPGGVNEQYF
. TRBJ2-5 TRBV4-3 CASSQVGDERETQYF
. TRBJ2-3 TRBV7-2 CASSLSSGGGTDTQYF
. TRBJ2-1 TRBV6-2/TRBV6-3 CASSSTGYNEQFF
. TRBJ2-7 TRBV27 CASSSLNSGTFSYEQYF
. TRBJ2-2 TRBV19 CASSIGEVVTGELFF
. TRBJ2-2 TRBV6-2/TRBV6-3 CASSRGAHTGELFF
. TRBJ2-1 TRBV5-1 CASSLRRERRNEQFF
. TRBJ2-1 TRBV5-6 CASSLASGASGGFNEQFF
. TRBJ2-7 TRBV7-9 CASSPWRTSGSYEQYF
. TRBJ2-3 TRBV4-1 CASSQSGEPDTQYF
. TRBJ2-1 TRBV7-8 CASSSSASSYNEQFF
. TRBJ1-5 TRBV7-2 CASSPRGNQPQHF
. TRBJ1-5 TRBV15 CATSRESRDRFFVGQPQHF
. TRBJ2-7 TRBV29-1 CSSRFGSYEQYF
. TRBJ1-3 TRBV29-1 CSVIQASGNTIYF
. TRBJ2-7 TRBV29-1 CSVEGTGYEQYF
. TRBJ2-4 TRBV23-1 CASSHPGQGRGNIQYF
medium-sized TRBJ2-1 TRBV4-3 CASSQDRLGGGTEQFF
. TRBJ2-7 TRBV20-1 CSAPQLAGISYEQYF
. TRBJ2-1 TRBV7-6 CASSRTSGGPTDNEQFF
. TRBJ2-3 TRBV14 CASSPRVSSTDTQYF
. TRBJ1-2 TRBV7-9 CASSSRGGTGSYGYTF
. TRBJ2-2 TRBV29-1 CSVKGLNTGELFF